The source of this T cell receptor (beta chain) is a study of T cells in localized non-small cell lung cancer. Regarding the study as a whole: Detection in adjacent lung was observed for a median around 50 of the top 100 tumor clones. Uninvolved neighboring lung showed the greatest T cell clonality, exceeding tumor.

The CDR3 is 17 residues long. Trimming stripped 3 bases from V and 1 base from J, with 17 bases between. Germline V gives CDR1 SGHRS, CDR2 YFSETQ. The data were produced by immunoSEQ multiplex PCR, yet TCRdb's version contains in-frame clones alone and is incomplete. The sample lists fewer than 75,000 clones, about 88% occurring once. With respect to this clone: Antigen unknown.

The gene calls are TRBV5-1 and TRBJ1-3; D may be TRBD1 (5 bases). Sequenced material: peripheral blood, taken before any cancer treatment. This receptor was obtained from a female donor at least 60 years old with stage I lung adenocarcinoma. The CDR3, as DNA: TGCGCCAGCAGCTCGACGGGCCAGGGAACATCTGGAAACACCATATATTTT. It specifies CASSSTGQGTSGNTIYF.